The clone carrying this T cell receptor beta chain has only one observation. Per germline, CDR1 MDHEN and CDR2 SYDVKM. The CDR3 sequence is 15 residues long. Trimming removed 5 bases from V and 8 bases from J; junction bases left unmatched: 10. This record belongs to a study of preoperative IRX-2 immunotherapy in early breast cancer. Treatment reported: preoperative locoregional IRX-2 cytokine immunotherapy. Patients received preoperative, locoregional IRX-2 cytokine immunotherapy in a phase Ib study. Generated by immunoSEQ multiplex PCR, the TCRdb table keeps only in-frame clones and is missing some. In the table there are about 43,000 clones, just under 95% of which are singletons.

This TCR was recovered from a human donor with breast cancer. The rearrangement joins TRBV28 to TRBJ2-1, with 9 positions matching TRBD2. The sample consisted of tumor tissue, taken after IRX-2 immunotherapy. Here the CDR3 reads CASSLMVAGAYEQFF. The CDR3 DNA reads TGTGCCAGCAGTCTTATGGTAGCGGGAGCCTATGAGCAGTTCTTC.